This TCR beta chain was sequenced during a study of beta chain features in type 1 diabetes (dated by TCRdb to between 2018 and 2020). With respect to the entire study: Patients and healthy donors did not differ in mean age, gender distribution, total cell number or subset yield. A total of 107,917,701 sorted cells were examined across all samples, and the number of cells per subset was strongly correlated with RNA yield. The study compared TCRB repertoires of sorted circulating CD4+ T cell subsets between recently diagnosed type 1 diabetes patients and matched healthy donors. Regulatory and stem cell-like memory subsets were obtained from only 8 patients and roughly 8 healthy donors, while naive and central memory subsets were obtained from all 28 donors.

Results and caveats for the whole study, not just this receptor: Because cDNA was sequenced instead of genomic DNA, highly expressing activated cells could be over-represented, though the groups showed no difference in activation or CD3 levels. Shorter templates might have been favored by PCR, but patient and control samples were amplified and corrected together, so both groups would have been affected equally by any skew. Because the HLA sub-analyses included only small numbers of individuals, any influence of HLA type on TCRB rearrangement was left unresolved. Naive, central memory and regulatory TCRB repertoires appeared to be more alike among patients than among healthy donors. A moderate but significant shortening of TCRB CDR3 length was observed in type 1 diabetes patients in all four CD4+ subsets. Fewer insertions and more nucleotide deletions at VDJ recombination sites were observed in patients with type 1 diabetes, implying thymic rearrangement abnormalities.

From each donor, a single peripheral blood sample of about 100 mL on average was drawn into heparinised tubes. A BD FACSAria II was used to sort naive, central memory, regulatory and stem cell-like memory CD4+ T cells with a panel that included CD45RO, CCR7, CD25, CD127, CD95 and CD27. All sorted populations exceeded 95% purity. PBMCs were separated immediately by Lymphoprep density gradient centrifugation and were stained directly, without being cultured. Samples were stained and sorted in pairs, with one healthy donor and one patient per experiment, so that batch effects were minimized. From a lookup of the germline V gene, CDR1 and CDR2 are SGHDT and YYEEEE. The CDR3, cysteine through phenylalanine, is 14 amino acids long. Only the CDR3 DNA stays, 42 bases, in frame from base 1. The junction shows trimming of 2 bases on V and 6 bases on J, plus 9 bases between the germline ends. The entire isolated RNA was reverse transcribed using the High Capacity cDNA Reverse Transcription Kit, and thus expressed TCRB transcripts were sequenced. Deep immunoSEQ sequencing was performed on naive, central memory and regulatory T cell samples, with an average of approximately 3.9 million total reads per sample. Sorted cells were lysed in RLT buffer and RNA was extracted with DNase-treated RNeasy Micro or Mini kits, depending on cell number. To prevent cross-contamination, each cell subset was processed individually, whereas patient and healthy donor samples were processed jointly. Using the immunoSEQ multiplex PCR, TCRB sequences were amplified from cDNA into 87-bp fragments spanning the CDR3 region. Amplicons were sequenced on the Illumina HiSeq platform. Regarding the original processing steps: PCR bias was corrected computationally using synthetic template baselines, and reads within Hamming distance 2 were collapsed, with unmergeable singletons discarded. By aligning reads against IMGT, V, D and J genes, CDR3 length, and insertions or deletions at six rearrangement sites were assigned. Within each subset, clonotype counts were normalized to the number of sorted cells before true diversity and Gini coefficients were calculated with the tcR R package. The overlap coefficient, calculated on TCRB nucleotide sequences, was used to quantify repertoire sharing. As a proxy for the pre-selection repertoire, out-of-frame TCRB sequences from naive cells were analyzed. TCRdb retrieved this table from immuneACCESS and kept in-frame rearrangements only. Not all clones are present; in checked studies, unresolved V genes account for under half, and no reason is known for the remainder. V and J calls and clone size come straight from that table; D and trimming were deduced from the DNA. The sample table lists about half a million clones, 9.5% to 12% of them with a count of one. The top ten constitute around 0.05% of the sample.

This clone was detected a few times. Its specific antigen is unknown. Per-base qualities were not stored, and no clone one base away is much larger. This receptor was identified in a woman under 30 in good health. This sequence uses TRBV5-6 and TRBJ1-6, with no confident D gene call. The sequenced material came from naive CD4+ T cells from blood. The sample's cell subset or site label is to be understood as: true naive CD4+ T cells. CDR3 region: CASSFRGSNSPLHF. In nucleotide form, the sequence is TGTGCCAGCAGCTTTCGAGGTAGTAATTCACCCCTCCACTTT.